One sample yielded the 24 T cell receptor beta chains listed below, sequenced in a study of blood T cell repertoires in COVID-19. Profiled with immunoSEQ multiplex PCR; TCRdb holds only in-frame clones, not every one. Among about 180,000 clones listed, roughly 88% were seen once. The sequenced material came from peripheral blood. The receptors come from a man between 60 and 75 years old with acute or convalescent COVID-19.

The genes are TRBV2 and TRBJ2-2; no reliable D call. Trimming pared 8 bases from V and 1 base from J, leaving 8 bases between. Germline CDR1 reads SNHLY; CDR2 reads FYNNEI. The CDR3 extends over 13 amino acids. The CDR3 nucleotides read TGTGCCAGCCGGGTCCAGAACACCGGGGAGCTGTTTTTT. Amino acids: CASRVQNTGELFF. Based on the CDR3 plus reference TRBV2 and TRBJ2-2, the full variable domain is EPEVTQTPSHQVTQMGQEVILRCVPISNHLYFYWYRQILGQKVEFLVSFYNNEISEKSEIFDDQFSVERPDGSNFTLKIRSTKLEDSAMYFCASRVQNTGELFFGEGSRLTVL.

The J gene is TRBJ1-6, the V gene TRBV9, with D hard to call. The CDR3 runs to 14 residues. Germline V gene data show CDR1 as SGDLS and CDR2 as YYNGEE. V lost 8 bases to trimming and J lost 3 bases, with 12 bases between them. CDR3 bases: TGTGCCAGTAGGTTGGAGGACTATAATTCACCCCTCCACTTT. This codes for CASRLEDYNSPLHF. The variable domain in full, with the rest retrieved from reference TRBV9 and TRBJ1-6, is DSGVTQTPKHLITATGQRVTLRCSPRSGDLSVYWYQQSLDQGLQFLIQYYNGEERAKGNILERFSAQQFPDLHSELNLSSLELGDSALYFCASRLEDYNSPLHFGNGTRLTVT.

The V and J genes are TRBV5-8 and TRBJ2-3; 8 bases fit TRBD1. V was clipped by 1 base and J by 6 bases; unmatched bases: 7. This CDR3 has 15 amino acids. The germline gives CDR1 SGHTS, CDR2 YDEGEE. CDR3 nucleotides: TGTGCCAGCAGCTTGCAGGAAACAGGGGGGGATACGCAGTATTTT. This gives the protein CASSLQETGGDTQYF.

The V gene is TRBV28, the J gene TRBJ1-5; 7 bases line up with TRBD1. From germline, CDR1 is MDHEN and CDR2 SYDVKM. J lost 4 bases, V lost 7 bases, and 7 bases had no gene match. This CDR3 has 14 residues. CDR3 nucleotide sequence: TGTGCCAGCATCCCGGACAGGTGGAATCAGCCCCAGCATTTT. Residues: CASIPDRWNQPQHF.

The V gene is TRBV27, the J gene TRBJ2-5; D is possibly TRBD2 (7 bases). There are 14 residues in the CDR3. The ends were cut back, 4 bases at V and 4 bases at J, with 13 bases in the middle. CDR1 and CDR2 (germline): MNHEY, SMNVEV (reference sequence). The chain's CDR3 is CASSSRGAGETQYF. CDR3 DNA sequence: TGTGCCAGCAGTTCTCGGGGGGCTGGAGAGACCCAGTACTTC.

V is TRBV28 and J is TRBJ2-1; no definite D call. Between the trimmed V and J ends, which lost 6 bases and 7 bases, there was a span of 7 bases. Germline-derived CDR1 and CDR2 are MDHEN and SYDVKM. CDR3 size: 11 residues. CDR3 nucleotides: TGTGCCAGCAGCCAACGGAATGAGCAGTTCTTC. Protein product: CASSQRNEQFF. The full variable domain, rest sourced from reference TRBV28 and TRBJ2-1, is DVKVTQSSRYLVKRTGEKVFLECVQDMDHENMFWYRQDPGLGLRLIYFSYDVKMKEKGDIPEGYSVSREKKERFSLILESASTNQTSMYLCASSQRNEQFFGPGTRLTVL.

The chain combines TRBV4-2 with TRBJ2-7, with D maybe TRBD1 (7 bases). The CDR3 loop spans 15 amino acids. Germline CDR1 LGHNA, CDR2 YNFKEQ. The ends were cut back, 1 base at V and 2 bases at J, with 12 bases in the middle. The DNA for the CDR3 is TGTGCCAGCAGCCAAGTGGAGGGGGCGGCCTACGAGCAGTACTTC. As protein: CASSQVEGAAYEQYF.

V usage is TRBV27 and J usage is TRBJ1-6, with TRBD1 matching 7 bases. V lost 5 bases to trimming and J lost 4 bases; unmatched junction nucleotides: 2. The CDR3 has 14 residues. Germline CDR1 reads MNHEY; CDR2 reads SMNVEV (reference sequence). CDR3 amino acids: CASSRTGYNSPLHF. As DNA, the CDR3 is TGTGCCAGCAGTCGGACAGGATATAATTCACCCCTCCACTTT.

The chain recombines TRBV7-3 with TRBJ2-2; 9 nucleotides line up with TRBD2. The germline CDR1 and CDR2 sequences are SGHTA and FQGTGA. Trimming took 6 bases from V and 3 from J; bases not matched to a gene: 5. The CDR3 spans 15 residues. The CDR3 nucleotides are TGTGCCAGCAGAAATAGCGGGAGTTACACCGGGGAGCTGTTTTTT. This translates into CASRNSGSYTGELFF.

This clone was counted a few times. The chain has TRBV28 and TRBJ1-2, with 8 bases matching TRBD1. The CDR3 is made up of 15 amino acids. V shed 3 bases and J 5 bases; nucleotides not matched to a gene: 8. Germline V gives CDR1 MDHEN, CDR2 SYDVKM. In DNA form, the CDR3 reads TGTGCCAGCAGTTTGAAGTGGACAGGGAGTTATGGCTACACCTTC. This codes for CASSLKWTGSYGYTF.

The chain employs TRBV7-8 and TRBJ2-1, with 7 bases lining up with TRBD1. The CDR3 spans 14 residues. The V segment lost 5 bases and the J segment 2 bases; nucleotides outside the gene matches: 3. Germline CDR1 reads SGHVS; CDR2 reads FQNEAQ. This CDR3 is CASSPDRTYNEQFF. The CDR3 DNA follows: TGTGCCAGCAGCCCGGACAGGACCTACAATGAGCAGTTCTTC.

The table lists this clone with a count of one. The CDR3 here is CASSRGRTGAYEQYF. The CDR3 DNA follows: TGTGCCAGCAGCAGGGGGCGGACAGGGGCCTACGAGCAGTACTTC. This rearrangement joins TRBV5-6 to TRBJ2-7; 9 bases match TRBD1. Trimming removed 4 bases from V and 2 bases from J; junction bases left unmatched: 7. The germline CDR1 and CDR2 sequences are SGHDT and YYEEEE. The length of the CDR3 is 15 residues.

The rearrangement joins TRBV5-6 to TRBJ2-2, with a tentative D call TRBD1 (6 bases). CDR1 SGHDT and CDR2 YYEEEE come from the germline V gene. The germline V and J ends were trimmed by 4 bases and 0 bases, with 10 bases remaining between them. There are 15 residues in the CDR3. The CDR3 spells CASSRRTANTGELFF. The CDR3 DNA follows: TGTGCCAGCAGCAGGCGGACAGCGAACACCGGGGAGCTGTTTTTT.

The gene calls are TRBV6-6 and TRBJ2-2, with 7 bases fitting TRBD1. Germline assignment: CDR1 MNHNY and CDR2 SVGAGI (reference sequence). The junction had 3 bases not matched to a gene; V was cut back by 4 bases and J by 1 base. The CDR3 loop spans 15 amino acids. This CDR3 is CASSSRTGNTGELFF. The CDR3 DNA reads TGTGCCAGCAGTTCCAGGACAGGGAACACCGGGGAGCTGTTTTTT.

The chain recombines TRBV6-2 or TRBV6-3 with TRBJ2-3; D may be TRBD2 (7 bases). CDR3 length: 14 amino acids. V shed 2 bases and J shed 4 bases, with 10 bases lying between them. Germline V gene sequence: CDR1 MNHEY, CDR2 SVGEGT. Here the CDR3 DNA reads TGTGCCAGCAGTTACGGGGGGGCTGCAGATACGCAGTATTTT. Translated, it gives CASSYGGAADTQYF.

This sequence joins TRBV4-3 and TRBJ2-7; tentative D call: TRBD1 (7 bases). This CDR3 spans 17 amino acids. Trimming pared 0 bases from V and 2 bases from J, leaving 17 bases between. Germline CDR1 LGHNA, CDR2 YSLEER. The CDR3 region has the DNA TGCGCCAGCAGCCAAGATTTGGGGCGGGACAGACCCTACGAGCAGTACTTC. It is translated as CASSQDLGRDRPYEQYF.

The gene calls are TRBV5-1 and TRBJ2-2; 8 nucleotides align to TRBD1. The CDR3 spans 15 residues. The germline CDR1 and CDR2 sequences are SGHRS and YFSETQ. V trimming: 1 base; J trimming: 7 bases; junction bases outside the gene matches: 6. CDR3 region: CASSLQGAKVGELFF. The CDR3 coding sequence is TGCGCCAGCAGCTTGCAGGGGGCGAAGGTCGGGGAGCTGTTTTTT.

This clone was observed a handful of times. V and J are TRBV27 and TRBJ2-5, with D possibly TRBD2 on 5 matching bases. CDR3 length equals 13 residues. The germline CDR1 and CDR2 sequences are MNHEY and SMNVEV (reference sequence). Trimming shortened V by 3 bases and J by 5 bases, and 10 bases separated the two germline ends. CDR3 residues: CASSFIAGETQYF. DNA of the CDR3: TGTGCCAGCAGTTTTATCGCGGGCGAGACCCAGTACTTC.

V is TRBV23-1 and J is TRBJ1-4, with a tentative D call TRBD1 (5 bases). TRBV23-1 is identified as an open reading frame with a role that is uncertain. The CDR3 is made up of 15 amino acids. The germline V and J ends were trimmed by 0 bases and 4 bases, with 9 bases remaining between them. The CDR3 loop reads CASSQSGEINEKLFF. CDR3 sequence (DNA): TGCGCCAGCAGTCAATCAGGGGAAATTAATGAAAAACTGTTTTTT.

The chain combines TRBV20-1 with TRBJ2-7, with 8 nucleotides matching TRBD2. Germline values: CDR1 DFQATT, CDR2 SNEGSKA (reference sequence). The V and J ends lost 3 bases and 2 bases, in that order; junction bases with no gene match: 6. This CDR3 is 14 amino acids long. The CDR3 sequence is CSASLIAGTYEQYF. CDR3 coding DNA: TGCAGTGCTAGTTTAATAGCGGGGACCTACGAGCAGTACTTC.

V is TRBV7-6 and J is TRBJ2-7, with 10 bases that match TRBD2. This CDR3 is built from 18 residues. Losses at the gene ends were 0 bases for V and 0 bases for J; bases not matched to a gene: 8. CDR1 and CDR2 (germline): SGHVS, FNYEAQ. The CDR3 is CASSLAPPGTSASYEQYF. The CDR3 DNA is TGTGCCAGCAGCTTAGCCCCGCCCGGGACTAGCGCCTCCTACGAGCAGTACTTC.

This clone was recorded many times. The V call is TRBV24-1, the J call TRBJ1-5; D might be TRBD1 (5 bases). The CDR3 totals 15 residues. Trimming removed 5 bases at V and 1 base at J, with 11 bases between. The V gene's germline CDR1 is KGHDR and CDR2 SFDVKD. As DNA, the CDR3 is TGTGCCACCAGTGGGGGAGGGGAGAGCAATCAGCCCCAGCATTTT. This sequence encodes CATSGGGESNQPQHF.

The CDR3: CASSIRQVAKNIQYF. CDR3 bases: TGTGCCAGCAGCATACGACAGGTAGCCAAAAACATTCAGTACTTC. The gene calls are TRBV7-2 and TRBJ2-4, with D possibly TRBD1 on 6 matching bases. There are 15 residues in the CDR3. Trimming pared 5 bases from V and 0 bases from J, leaving 11 bases between. Germline CDR1 is SGHTA and CDR2 is FQGNSA.

The CDR3 coding sequence is TGTGCCAGCAGCTTAAGAGATGAAGCTTTCTTT. It encodes CASSLRDEAFF. V usage is TRBV7-9 and J usage is TRBJ1-1; D not resolved. There are 11 residues in the CDR3. V gave up 2 bases and J gave up 7 bases, with 5 bases separating them. Germline assignment: CDR1 SEHNR and CDR2 FQNEAQ (reference sequence).